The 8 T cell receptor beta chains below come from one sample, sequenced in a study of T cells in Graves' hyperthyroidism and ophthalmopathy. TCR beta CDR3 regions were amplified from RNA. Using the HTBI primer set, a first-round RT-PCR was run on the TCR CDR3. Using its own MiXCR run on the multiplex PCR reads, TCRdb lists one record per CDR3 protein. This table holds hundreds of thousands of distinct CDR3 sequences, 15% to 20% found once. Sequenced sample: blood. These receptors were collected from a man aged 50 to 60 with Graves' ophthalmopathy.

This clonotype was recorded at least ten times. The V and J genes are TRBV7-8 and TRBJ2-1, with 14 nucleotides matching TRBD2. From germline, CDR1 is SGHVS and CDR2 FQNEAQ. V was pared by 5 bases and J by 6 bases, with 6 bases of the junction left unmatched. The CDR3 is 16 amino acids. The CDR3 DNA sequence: TGTGCCAGCAGCCCACGACTAGCGGGAGGGATCAATGAGCAGTTCTTC. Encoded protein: CASSPRLAGGINEQFF.

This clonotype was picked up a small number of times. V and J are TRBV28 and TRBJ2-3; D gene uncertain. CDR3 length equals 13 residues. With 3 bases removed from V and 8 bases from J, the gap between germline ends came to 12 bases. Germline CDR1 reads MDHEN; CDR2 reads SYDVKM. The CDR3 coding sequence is TGTGCCAGCAGTTTCATAGAGAGAGGTACGCAGTATTTT. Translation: CASSFIERGTQYF.

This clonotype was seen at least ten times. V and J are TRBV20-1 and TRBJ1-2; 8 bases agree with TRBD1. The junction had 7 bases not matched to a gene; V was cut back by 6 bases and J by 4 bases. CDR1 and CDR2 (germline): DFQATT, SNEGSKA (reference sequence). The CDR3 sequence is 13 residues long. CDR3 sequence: CSARQGIAYGYTF. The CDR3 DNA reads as TGCAGTGCGAGACAGGGGATCGCCTATGGCTACACCTTC.

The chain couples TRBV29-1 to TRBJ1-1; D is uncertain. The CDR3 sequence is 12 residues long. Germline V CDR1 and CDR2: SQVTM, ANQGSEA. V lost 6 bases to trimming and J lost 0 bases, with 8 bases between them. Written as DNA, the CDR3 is TGCAGCGTCGAATGGATGAACACTGAAGCTTTCTTT. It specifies CSVEWMNTEAFF.

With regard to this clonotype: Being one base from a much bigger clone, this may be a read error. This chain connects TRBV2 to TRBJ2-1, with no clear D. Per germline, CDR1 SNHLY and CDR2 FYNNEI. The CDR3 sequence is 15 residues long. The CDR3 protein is CASSEVASSYNEQSF. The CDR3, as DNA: TGTGCCAGCAGTGAAGTTGCGAGCTCCTACAATGAGCAGTCCTTC.

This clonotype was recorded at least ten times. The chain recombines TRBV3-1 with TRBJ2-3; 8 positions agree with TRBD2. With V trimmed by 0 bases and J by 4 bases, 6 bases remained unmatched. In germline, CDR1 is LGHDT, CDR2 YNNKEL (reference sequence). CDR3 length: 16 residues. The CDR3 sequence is CASSQDGTSQADTQYF. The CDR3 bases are TGTGCCAGCAGCCAAGACGGGACTAGTCAGGCAGATACGCAGTATTTT.

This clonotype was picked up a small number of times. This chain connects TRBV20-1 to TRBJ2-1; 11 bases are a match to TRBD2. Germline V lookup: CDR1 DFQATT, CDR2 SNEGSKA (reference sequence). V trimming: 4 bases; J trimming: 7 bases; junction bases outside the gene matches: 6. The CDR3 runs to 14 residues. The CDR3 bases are TGCAGTGCTATTACTAGCGGGAGAGGGAATGAGCAGTTCTTC. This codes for CSAITSGRGNEQFF.

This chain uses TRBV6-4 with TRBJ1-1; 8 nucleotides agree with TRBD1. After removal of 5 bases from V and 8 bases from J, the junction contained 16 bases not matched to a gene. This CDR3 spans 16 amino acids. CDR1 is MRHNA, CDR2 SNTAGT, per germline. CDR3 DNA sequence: TGTGCCAGCAGTTTCAGACAGGGGACCGCTCCCACCGAAGCTTTCTTT. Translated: CASSFRQGTAPTEAFF.